These 27 T cell receptor beta chains share one sample of origin, sequenced in a study of blood T cell repertoires in COVID-19. Assay used: immunoSEQ multiplex PCR; TCRdb lists only in-frame clones, some missing. The sample contains about 110,000 clones, roughly 85% of which appear only once. Material: peripheral blood. Every receptor here comes from a human donor in a cohort sampled during active COVID-19.

CDR3 sequence (DNA): TGTGCCAGCAGCTTGGTTTCGGGTACATCTGAGCAGTTCTTC. Its protein product is CASSLVSGTSEQFF. The rearrangement links TRBV7-3 to TRBJ2-1; the D is unclear. The germline V and J ends were trimmed by 3 bases and 9 bases, with 15 bases remaining between them. The CDR3 extends over 14 amino acids. The germline V gene has CDR1 SGHTA and CDR2 FQGTGA.

V usage is TRBV5-6 and J usage is TRBJ2-5; TRBD1 might be the D (5 bases). The V and J ends lost 4 bases and 7 bases respectively, with 17 bases between them. The CDR3 covers 14 residues. Germline CDR1 is SGHDT and CDR2 is YYEEEE. CDR3 sequence reads: CASSITDVTGTQYF. CDR3 nucleotide sequence: TGTGCCAGCAGCATAACCGACGTAACAGGGACCCAGTACTTC.

The chain uses TRBV27 and TRBJ1-2; D gene unclear. The germline gives CDR1 MNHEY, CDR2 SMNVEV (reference sequence). The CDR3 extends over 16 amino acids. Deletions cut 5 bases from V and 1 base from J, with 17 bases between. The CDR3 nucleotides read TGTGCCAGCAGTACTCGGACGGACTACCTTAACTATGGCTACACCTTC. This sequence encodes CASSTRTDYLNYGYTF.

The sample holds one count of this clone. The chain uses TRBV2 and TRBJ1-3; D gene unclear. V gave up 0 bases and J gave up 0 bases, with 9 bases separating them. Germline V CDR1 and CDR2: SNHLY, FYNNEI. CDR3 length equals 16 residues. CDR3 protein: CASSEAGGNSGNTIYF. CDR3 bases: TGTGCCAGCAGTGAAGCCGGCGGGAACTCTGGAAACACCATATATTTT.

The gene calls are TRBV30 and TRBJ1-6; maybe TRBD1 (6 bases). Per the germline V gene, CDR1 is GTSNPN and CDR2 is SVGIG (reference sequence). V gave up 7 bases and J gave up 5 bases, with 15 bases separating them. This CDR3 spans 14 amino acids. CDR3 nucleotide sequence: TGTGCCTATAAAGGGGGACACAATAATTCACCCCTCCACTTT. Translation: CAYKGGHNNSPLHF.

The V gene is TRBV21-1, the J gene TRBJ2-7; TRBD2 is the table's D call and was not checked against the DNA. TRBV21-1 is a listed pseudogene. This CDR3 is 16 amino acids long. The DNA of the CDR3 is TGTGCCAGCAGCCTCGGGTATAGCGGATTCTCCTACGAGCAGTACTTC. Its protein is CASSLGYSGFSYEQYF.

This chain connects TRBV27 to TRBJ1-2, with a possible D match to TRBD1 (5 bases). CDR3 size: 12 residues. Trimming took off 0 bases at V and 6 bases at J, with 5 bases between the two ends. Germline CDR1 is MNHEY and CDR2 is SMNVEV (reference sequence). The CDR3 loop is CASSLSGDGYTF. The CDR3 region has the DNA TGTGCCAGCAGTTTATCAGGGGATGGCTACACCTTC.

This clone has just a few counts. The chain uses TRBV7-8 and TRBJ1-6; 10 bases agree with TRBD1. Germline CDR1 SGHVS, CDR2 FQNEAQ. J lost 10 bases, V lost 5 bases, and 11 bases had no gene match. CDR3 length equals 16 residues. DNA for the CDR3: TGTGCCAGCAGCCATGAACCAGGACAGGGGGGCTCACCCCTCCACTTT. Translated: CASSHEPGQGGSPLHF.

This clone was seen only a few times. The V call is TRBV3-1 (or the pseudogene TRBV3-2), the J call TRBJ2-5; 9 nucleotides line up with TRBD2. CDR1 LGHDT and CDR2 YNNKEL come from the germline V gene (reference sequence). The CDR3 extends over 17 amino acids. V dropped 5 bases and J dropped 6; count of bases not matched to a gene: 16. CDR3 DNA: TGTGCCAGCAGCGTAGGAGGGAGTAGCGGGAGTGTCAAGACCCAGTACTTC. As protein: CASSVGGSSGSVKTQYF.

The gene calls are TRBV7-8 and TRBJ1-2; a weak D match, TRBD1 (5 bases). V gave up 2 bases and J gave up 0 bases, with 10 bases separating them. The CDR3 has 15 amino acids. From germline, CDR1 is SGHVS and CDR2 FQNEAQ. In DNA, the CDR3 is TGTGCCAGCAGCTTAAACGGCAGGGCTAACTATGGCTACACCTTC. Its protein product is CASSLNGRANYGYTF. Full variable domain (missing parts from reference TRBV7-8 and TRBJ1-2): GAGVSQSPRYKVAKRGQDVALRCDPISGHVSLFWYQQALGQGPEFLTYFQNEAQLDKSGLPSDRFFAERPEGSVSTLKIQRTQQEDSAVYLCASSLNGRANYGYTFGSGTRLTVV.

The chain is built from TRBV5-4 and TRBJ2-6, with TRBD2 as a possible D gene (6 bases). The V and J ends lost 0 bases and 0 bases respectively, with 16 bases between them. The CDR3 spans 19 residues. Germline assignment: CDR1 SGHNT and CDR2 YYREEE (reference sequence). The CDR3 loop reads CASSLVGGSLLSGANVLTF. The CDR3 DNA is TGTGCCAGCAGCTTGGTAGGAGGGTCCCTACTCTCTGGGGCCAACGTCCTGACTTTC.

The chain recombines TRBV7-6 with TRBJ2-2, with 11 bases lining up with TRBD2. Per the germline V gene, CDR1 is SGHVS and CDR2 is FNYEAQ. J lost 1 base, V lost 5 bases, and 3 bases had no gene match. The CDR3 totals 16 residues. The CDR3 DNA sequence: TGTGCCAGCAGCCGTAGCGGGAGGGTGAACACCGGGGAGCTGTTTTTT. It specifies CASSRSGRVNTGELFF. Using reference TRBV7-6 and TRBJ2-2 for the parts outside the CDR3, the full variable domain is GAGVSQSPRYKVTKRGQDVALRCDPISGHVSLYWYRQALGQGPEFLTYFNYEAQQDKSGLPNDRFSAERPEGSISTLTIQRTEQRDSAMYRCASSRSGRVNTGELFFGEGSRLTVL.

This clone was recorded only once. This chain joins TRBV18 and TRBJ2-3, with 10 bases lining up with TRBD2. From germline, CDR1 is KGHSH and CDR2 LQKENI. The CDR3 length is 16 residues. V lost 4 bases, J lost 3 bases, and 7 bases stayed unmatched. The CDR3 nucleotides are TGTGCCAGCTCACTACTTGCAGCGGGGGGGACAGATACGCAGTATTTT. It is translated as CASSLLAAGGTDTQYF.

The genes are TRBV2 and TRBJ1-4, with D unclear. V was trimmed by 6 bases and J by 2 bases, leaving 22 bases between them. The CDR3 is 18 residues long. Germline assignment: CDR1 SNHLY and CDR2 FYNNEI. CDR3 protein: CASSATAVIGSTNEKLFF. DNA of the CDR3: TGTGCCAGCAGCGCAACAGCGGTAATTGGTTCGACTAATGAAAAACTGTTTTTT.

This chain links TRBV9 with TRBJ2-5, with 9 bases identical to TRBD1. The germline V gene has CDR1 SGDLS and CDR2 YYNGEE. V lost 4 bases to trimming and J lost 3 bases; unmatched junction nucleotides: 7. The CDR3 length is 15 residues. In nucleotides, the CDR3 is TGTGCCAGCAGCCTCCCCGGGACAGGGAAAGAGACCCAGTACTTC. It encodes CASSLPGTGKETQYF.

This chain uses TRBV7-9 with TRBJ1-2, with D unresolved. The V gene's germline CDR1 is SEHNR and CDR2 FQNEAQ (reference sequence). The CDR3 sequence is 12 residues long. V shed 5 bases and J shed 8 bases, with 12 bases lying between them. CDR3 DNA sequence: TGTGCCAGCAGCCCGTATGTCTTGGGCTACACCTTC. It yields the protein CASSPYVLGYTF.

The J gene is TRBJ2-2, the V gene TRBV5-4; D may be TRBD2 (6 bases). Deletions cut 3 bases from V and 2 bases from J, with 14 bases between. The V gene's germline CDR1 is SGHNT and CDR2 YYREEE (reference sequence). This CDR3 has 16 amino acids. The CDR3 loop reads CASSSYGTLNTGELFF. The DNA of the CDR3 is TGTGCCAGCAGCTCATACGGGACTCTTAACACCGGGGAGCTGTTTTTT.

J is TRBJ2-3 and V is TRBV19; 8 nucleotides agree with TRBD2. The CDR3 totals 15 residues. CDR1 LNHDA and CDR2 SQIVND come from the germline V gene (reference sequence). J was trimmed by 2 bases and V by 2 bases; bases with no gene match: 3. As DNA, the CDR3 is TGTGCCAGTAGTATAAACGGGAGGGCCACAGATACGCAGTATTTT. It encodes CASSINGRATDTQYF.

This chain links TRBV19 with TRBJ2-1, with 8 bases identical to TRBD1. The germline gives CDR1 LNHDA, CDR2 SQIVND (reference sequence). The CDR3 consists of 14 residues. J lost 6 bases, V lost 3 bases, and 4 bases had no gene match. CDR3 sequence: CASSMWDRFNEQFF. As DNA, the CDR3 is TGTGCCAGTAGTATGTGGGACAGGTTCAATGAGCAGTTCTTC.

CDR3 residues: CASSKAILAGATDTQYF. The CDR3 nucleotides read TGTGCCAGCAGCAAGGCCATACTAGCGGGAGCGACAGATACGCAGTATTTT. This rearrangement joins TRBV5-6 to TRBJ2-3; 11 bases match TRBD2. This CDR3 comprises 17 residues. The V gene's germline CDR1 is SGHDT and CDR2 YYEEEE. After removal of 4 bases from V and 3 bases from J, the junction contained 10 bases not matched to a gene. Variable domain in full (rest from reference TRBV5-6 and TRBJ2-3): DAGVTQSPTHLIKTRGQQVTLRCSPKSGHDTVSWYQQALGQGPQFIFQYYEEEERQRGNFPDRFSGHQFPNYSSELNVNALLLGDSALYLCASSKAILAGATDTQYFGPGTRLTVL.

The rearrangement uses TRBV6-5 and TRBJ1-4; D may be TRBD1 (6 bases). Trimming pared 2 bases from V and 5 bases from J, leaving 6 bases between. The CDR3 sequence is 13 residues long. Germline V gene sequence: CDR1 MNHEY, CDR2 SVGAGI. CDR3 nucleotide sequence: TGTGCCAGCAGTTACCAGGGGAATGAAAAACTGTTTTTT. Translating it yields CASSYQGNEKLFF.

There are a few counts of this clone. This chain connects TRBV19 to TRBJ1-5; no clear D gene. The CDR3 has 15 amino acids. The V end lost 7 bases, the J end lost 2 bases, and 15 bases lay between the germline ends. Germline lookup yields CDR1 LNHDA and CDR2 SQIVND (reference sequence). The CDR3 bases are TGTGCCAGTACTAAAGCCCCAGAGGGCAATCAGCCCCAGCATTTT. Protein sequence: CASTKAPEGNQPQHF. Filled out from reference TRBV19 and TRBJ1-5, the complete variable domain reads DGGITQSPKYLFRKEGQNVTLSCEQNLNHDAMYWYRQDPGQGLRLIYYSQIVNDFQKGDIAEGYSVSREKKESFPLTVTSAQKNPTAFYLCASTKAPEGNQPQHFGDGTRLSIL.

The rearrangement links TRBV18 to TRBJ2-7; TRBD1 agrees at 7 bases. The CDR3 totals 17 residues. V shed 0 bases and J 2 bases; nucleotides not matched to a gene: 10. Germline V gene lookup returns CDR1 KGHSH and CDR2 LQKENI. CDR3 loop: CASSPPGDRAYPYEQYF. The CDR3 DNA sequence: TGTGCCAGCTCACCACCGGGTGACAGGGCCTACCCCTACGAGCAGTACTTC.

The chain uses TRBV2 and TRBJ2-1; 11 nucleotides agree with TRBD2. Germline CDR1 reads SNHLY; CDR2 reads FYNNEI. The CDR3 has 14 amino acids. V shed 7 bases and J 12 bases; nucleotides not matched to a gene: 11. For the CDR3, the DNA is TGTGCCAGCACTGGGGGACTAGCGGAGGGTGGGCAGTTCTTC. It translates to CASTGGLAEGGQFF. The entire variable domain, with the rest obtained from reference TRBV2 and TRBJ2-1, is as follows: EPEVTQTPSHQVTQMGQEVILRCVPISNHLYFYWYRQILGQKVEFLVSFYNNEISEKSEIFDDQFSVERPDGSNFTLKIRSTKLEDSAMYFCASTGGLAEGGQFFGPGTRLTVL.

The V and J genes are TRBV2 and TRBJ1-1, with a weak D call TRBD1 (5 bases). CDR1 is SNHLY and CDR2 is FYNNEI in the germline V gene. CDR3 length equals 13 residues. Trimming removed 6 bases from V and 4 bases from J, with 12 bases in between. Written as DNA, the CDR3 is TGTGCCAGCAGAATCCCAGGGATCACTGAAGCTTTCTTT. Translated: CASRIPGITEAFF.

V and J are TRBV12-3 or TRBV12-4 and TRBJ1-2, with unresolved D. The V and J ends lost 6 bases and 7 bases respectively, with 9 bases between them. This CDR3 comprises 11 residues. The CDR3 loop reads CASSAARGYTF. CDR3 bases: TGTGCCAGCAGCGCGGCTCGTGGCTACACCTTC.

The V and J genes are TRBV15 and TRBJ2-5; maybe TRBD1 (6 bases). The germline CDR1 and CDR2 sequences are LNHNV and YYDKDF (reference sequence). The germline V and J ends were trimmed by 5 bases and 4 bases, with 8 bases remaining between them. CDR3 length: 12 amino acids. CDR3 nucleotide sequence: TGTGCCACCAGCCCCAGGGGAGAGACCCAGTACTTC. This codes for CATSPRGETQYF.